Ten or more counts support the clone carrying this T cell receptor beta chain. TCRdb passed the reads through MiXCR, listing each CDR3 protein once. The data hold approximately 250,000 distinct CDR3 sequences, with less than 35% observed a single time. V was trimmed by 5 bases and J by 4 bases, leaving 23 bases between them. The CDR3 is 17 residues long. Germline-derived CDR1 and CDR2 are LGHDT and YNNKEL (reference sequence). The sample is drawn from a study of kidney transplant recipient with SARS-CoV-2 infection. The sample in question was a blood sample, obtained at baseline and on day 111 from a kidney transplant recipient. The chain has TRBV3-1 and TRBJ1-1; no clear D gene. The sequence derives from a male patient between 25 and 39 years old who had COVID-19 and was a kidney transplant recipient. Part of the T cell pool may stem from the graft donor. CDR3 protein: CASSGIHPISIRTEAFF. The CDR3 DNA reads TGTGCCAGCAGCGGTATACATCCCATTTCAATTCGCACTGAAGCTTTCTTT.